Each of the 24 T cell receptor beta chains below was sequenced from the same sample in a study of blood T cells in healthy people across ages. Primed by a sample-barcoded 5' primer and a J-beta primer mix, a second PCR proceeded for 7 to 11 cycles. Each CDR3 protein gets one entry after TCRdb re-called the 5' RACE reads with MiXCR. The table has about 1.5 million distinct CDR3 sequences, about 45% seen once; the top ten hold approximately 4.1%. The sequencing input was blood. The receptor set was obtained from a woman in her late teens or twenties in good health.

The chain couples TRBV21-1 to TRBJ1-2; TRBD1, the table's D call, was not compared with the DNA. TRBV21-1 is a documented pseudogene. This CDR3 is 15 amino acids long. The CDR3 sequence is CASVDREEGNYGYTF. The CDR3 coding sequence is TGTGCCAGCGTGGACAGGGAAGAGGGTAACTATGGCTACACCTTC.

The chain carries TRBV20-1 and TRBJ2-1; the D is unclear. Germline V CDR1 and CDR2: DFQATT, SNEGSKA (reference sequence). The V end lost 8 bases, the J end lost 12 bases, and 20 bases lay between the germline ends. The CDR3 has 12 residues. The CDR3 nucleotides read TGCAGTCCCCTACTCCGGTGGGATGTGCAGTTCTTC. Its protein is CSPLLRWDVQFF.

Comments on this clonotype: The junction does not match germline at one end; this may be a read error. This sequence joins TRBV5-5 and TRBJ2-1; 7 nucleotides match TRBD2. CDR3 size: 16 residues. Germline V lookup: CDR1 SGHKS, CDR2 YYEKEE (reference sequence). CDR3 protein: CASGLLWGGIYSEQFF. CDR3 nucleotide sequence: TGTGCCAGCGGCCTTCTTTGGGGAGGGATTTACAGTGAGCAGTTCTTC. Drawing the rest from reference TRBV5-5 and TRBJ2-1, the complete variable domain is DAGVTQSPTHLIKTRGQQVTLRCSPISGHKSVSWYQQVLGQGPQFIFQYYEKEERGRGNFPDRFSARQFPNYSSELNVNALLLGDSALYLCASGLLWGGIYSEQFFGPGTRLTVL.

This chain links TRBV28 with TRBJ1-1; D not certain. V lost 11 bases to trimming and J lost 0 bases, with 13 bases between them. Per germline, CDR1 MDHEN and CDR2 SYDVKM. The CDR3 is made up of 13 amino acids. The CDR3 DNA reads TGTGCCGGATGGAACAACATGAACACTGAAGCTTTCTTT. It yields the protein CAGWNNMNTEAFF.

This clonotype appeared a single time. The chain's CDR3 is CASSQRQGSSPLHF. DNA of the CDR3: TGTGCCAGCAGTCAAAGACAGGGGTCTTCACCCCTCCACTTT. This sequence joins TRBV25-1 and TRBJ1-6; 8 bases are a match to TRBD1. With 5 bases clipped from V and 9 bases from J, the junction kept 6 bases outside the gene matches. The CDR3 spans 14 residues. Germline V gene lookup returns CDR1 MGHDK and CDR2 SYGVNS.

In the case of this clonotype: A much larger clonotype is one base distant, so this may be a read error. The rearrangement links TRBV29-1 to TRBJ2-4; no clear D. The V end was cut by 7 bases, the J end by 3 bases, with 13 bases between. CDR1 and CDR2 (germline): SQVTM, ANQGSEA. The CDR3 loop spans 13 amino acids. In DNA, the CDR3 is TGCAGCGCGGCCCGCCAACTCAAAAACATTCAGTACTTC. Protein sequence: CSAARQLKNIQYF.

The chain joins TRBV12-3 or TRBV12-4 to TRBJ2-5, with D tentatively TRBD1 or TRBD2 (6 bases each). Trimming removed 6 bases from V and 5 bases from J, with 19 bases in between. The CDR3 has 15 amino acids. CDR3 region: CASSPVGGTGETQYF. CDR3 sequence (DNA): TGTGCCAGCAGCCCTGTCGGGGGCACAGGGGAGACCCAGTACTTC.

This clonotype occurred many times. V and J are TRBV3-1 and TRBJ2-2; 9 positions match TRBD1. Germline CDR1 is LGHDT and CDR2 is YNNKEL (reference sequence). The CDR3 is 16 amino acids. J was trimmed by 1 base and V by 6 bases; bases with no gene match: 6. This CDR3 reads CASRKQDRGNTGELFF. In DNA, the CDR3 is TGTGCCAGCAGAAAACAGGACAGGGGGAACACCGGGGAGCTGTTTTTT.

The V and J genes are TRBV7-9 and TRBJ2-3, with 8 bases fitting TRBD2. Germline trimming cut 5 bases from V and 6 bases from J; bases unmatched to any gene: 13. The length of the CDR3 is 16 residues. The V gene's germline CDR1 is SEHNR and CDR2 FQNEAQ (reference sequence). As DNA, the CDR3 is TGTGCCAGCAGCCCACCGTCCAGCGGGGGTTGGGATACGCAGTATTTT. Translating gives CASSPPSSGGWDTQYF. Full variable domain (missing parts from reference TRBV7-9 and TRBJ2-3): DTGVSQNPRHKITKRGQNVTFRCDPISEHNRLYWYRQTLGQGPEFLTYFQNEAQLEKSRLLSDRFSAERPKGSFSTLEIQRTEQGDSAMYLCASSPPSSGGWDTQYFGPGTRLTVL.

This clonotype was counted only a few times. This chain connects TRBV7-2 to TRBJ2-3; TRBD2 matches 11 bases. Germline CDR1 reads SGHTA; CDR2 reads FQGNSA. CDR3 length equals 16 residues. With V trimmed by 6 bases and J by 0 bases, 5 bases remained unmatched. CDR3 protein: CASRKTSGTSTDTQYF. Here the CDR3 DNA reads TGTGCCAGCAGAAAGACTAGCGGGACCAGCACAGATACGCAGTATTTT.

This clonotype was seen more than once but under ten times. The chain couples TRBV7-2 to TRBJ2-1, with unresolved D. This CDR3 has 12 residues. V was shortened by 1 base and J by 8 bases, with 6 bases between the two germline ends. Germline CDR1 reads SGHTA; CDR2 reads FQGNSA. Here the CDR3 reads CASSLEPHEQFF. Here the CDR3 DNA reads TGTGCCAGCAGCTTAGAGCCCCATGAGCAGTTCTTC.

This rearrangement joins TRBV13 to TRBJ1-6; possible D gene TRBD1, 5 bases. CDR1 is PRHDT, CDR2 FYEKMQ, per germline (reference sequence). The germline V and J ends were trimmed by 2 bases and 9 bases, with 20 bases remaining between them. The CDR3 extends over 17 amino acids. The CDR3 spells CASSLHKAGLGGSPLHF. DNA of the CDR3: TGTGCCAGCAGCTTACATAAGGCAGGGTTGGGTGGTTCACCCCTCCACTTT. The whole variable domain, filled in from reference TRBV13 and TRBJ1-6, reads AAGVIQSPRHLIKEKRETATLKCYPIPRHDTVYWYQQGPGQDPQFLISFYEKMQSDKGSIPDRFSAQQFSDYHSELNMSSLELGDSALYFCASSLHKAGLGGSPLHFGNGTRLTVT.

The chain combines TRBV3-1 with TRBJ2-1, with TRBD2 as a possible D gene (6 bases). The CDR3 sequence is 15 residues long. Looked up from germline, CDR1 is LGHDT and CDR2 is YNNKEL (reference sequence). Trimming removed 0 bases from V and 6 bases from J, with 12 bases in between. The CDR3 region has the DNA TGTGCCAGCAGCCAAGATCGGCGGGGCGCCAATGAGCAGTTCTTC. Amino acids: CASSQDRRGANEQFF.

This clonotype appeared a few times. The chain combines TRBV9 with TRBJ2-1, with D perhaps assigned TRBD1 or TRBD2 (5 bases each). Germline V lookup: CDR1 SGDLS, CDR2 YYNGEE. Trimming took off 3 bases at V and 4 bases at J, with 17 bases between the two ends. CDR3 size: 16 residues. In nucleotides, the CDR3 is TGTGCCAGCAGCGCCTACGGGACCTACGGGTACAATGAGCAGTTCTTC. It encodes CASSAYGTYGYNEQFF.

J is TRBJ2-7 and V is TRBV20-1; 9 nucleotides agree with TRBD2. Losses at the gene ends were 4 bases for V and 0 bases for J; bases not matched to a gene: 4. The germline CDR1 and CDR2 sequences are DFQATT and SNEGSKA (reference sequence). This CDR3 is 14 amino acids long. The CDR3 is CSAIAGGLSYEQYF. For the CDR3, the DNA is TGCAGTGCTATTGCGGGAGGGCTCTCCTACGAGCAGTACTTC.

The chain recombines TRBV12-3 or TRBV12-4 with TRBJ2-3; 7 nucleotides line up with TRBD1. V shed 6 bases and J 6 bases; nucleotides not matched to a gene: 6. The CDR3 contains 13 residues. CDR3 amino acids: CASRMTGKDTQYF. In DNA, the CDR3 is TGTGCCAGCAGGATGACAGGGAAGGATACGCAGTATTTT.

The sample holds a few counts of this clonotype. The rearrangement uses TRBV7-9 and TRBJ2-7; a possible D gene is TRBD2 (6 bases). The V end lost 4 bases, the J end lost 0 bases, and 22 bases lay between the germline ends. CDR3 length equals 18 residues. Germline lookup yields CDR1 SEHNR and CDR2 FQNEAQ (reference sequence). CDR3: CASSSGGRPAVFSYEQYF. CDR3 sequence (DNA): TGTGCCAGCAGCTCCGGGGGACGGCCAGCGGTGTTCTCCTACGAGCAGTACTTC.

The genes are TRBV5-1 and TRBJ2-3; no definite D call. Trimming stripped 4 bases from V and 6 bases from J, with 15 bases between. Germline CDR1 is SGHRS and CDR2 is YFSETQ. This CDR3 spans 14 amino acids. CDR3 in amino acids: CASSPQSQVDTQYF. CDR3 in DNA: TGCGCCAGCAGCCCCCAATCCCAAGTGGATACGCAGTATTTT.

A word on this clonotype: A much larger clone differs from this one at a single base, so this may be a read error. V is TRBV7-8 and J is TRBJ2-1; 7 bases agree with TRBD2. The V gene's germline CDR1 is SGHVS and CDR2 FQNEAQ. J lost 7 bases, V lost 5 bases, and 8 bases had no gene match. The CDR3 has 14 amino acids. CDR3: CASSDDGLGNEQFF. CDR3 DNA sequence: TGTGCCAGCAGCGACGACGGACTAGGGAATGAGCAGTTCTTC.

This clonotype was seen a handful of times. V and J are TRBV12-3 or TRBV12-4 and TRBJ1-4, with 7 bases fitting TRBD1. V dropped 5 bases and J dropped 8; count of bases not matched to a gene: 8. The CDR3 spans 14 residues. CDR3 amino acids: CASSKTGLREKLFF. CDR3 bases: TGTGCCAGCAGTAAGACAGGGTTGCGGGAAAAACTGTTTTTT.

J is TRBJ2-3 and V is TRBV7-6; perhaps TRBD1 as D (5 bases). Germline-derived CDR1 and CDR2 are SGHVS and FNYEAQ. The length of the CDR3 is 14 residues. With 5 bases removed from V and 7 bases from J, the gap between germline ends came to 16 bases. Written as DNA, the CDR3 is TGTGCCAGCAGCCAAGGGGCAGGGCAGAATACGCAGTATTTT. Its translation: CASSQGAGQNTQYF.

V and J are TRBV20-1 and TRBJ2-1, with D unclear. V dropped 0 bases and J dropped 9 bases, with 12 bases sitting between them. The germline gives CDR1 DFQATT, CDR2 SNEGSKA (reference sequence). This CDR3 is 13 amino acids long. This chain's CDR3 is CSARELRWAEQFF. CDR3 nucleotide sequence: TGCAGTGCTAGAGAGCTACGATGGGCTGAGCAGTTCTTC.

V and J are TRBV11-2 and TRBJ2-1, with 13 bases identical to TRBD2. V lost 4 bases to trimming and J lost 4 bases; unmatched junction nucleotides: 22. The CDR3 is 22 residues long. Germline CDR1 is SGHAT and CDR2 is FQNNGV. This chain's CDR3 is CASSSSPGGLAGAQLRYNEQFF. In DNA, the CDR3 is TGTGCCAGCAGCTCATCCCCCGGAGGACTAGCGGGAGCCCAGCTTAGATACAATGAGCAGTTCTTC.

The chain has TRBV7-9 and TRBJ2-3; D possibly matches TRBD1 or TRBD2 (5 bases each). The germline CDR1 and CDR2 sequences are SEHNR and FQNEAQ (reference sequence). The V end was cut by 1 base, the J end by 8 bases, with 13 bases between. The CDR3 length is 14 residues. The CDR3, as DNA: TGTGCCAGCAGCTTAGTAGGGACCCCTTTTACGCAGTATTTT. As protein: CASSLVGTPFTQYF.